The 6 T cell receptor beta chains reported below all come from one sample, sequenced in a study of T cell responses to AZD1222 COVID-19 vaccine. Clones were sequenced by immunoSEQ multiplex PCR, and TCRdb holds only the in-frame ones, with some missing. The data hold over 100,000 clones, with around nine tenths observed a single time. The material was peripheral blood, obtained on day 0 of AZD1222 vaccination. The receptors derive from an adult in good health.

This chain connects TRBV11-2 to TRBJ1-2; the D is unclear. Germline V gene lookup returns CDR1 SGHAT and CDR2 FQNNGV. Trimming cost V 1 base and J 4 bases, with 13 bases left between them. The CDR3 covers 15 residues. As DNA, the CDR3 is TGTGCCAGCAGCTTAGGTGGTCAGCTCTCCTATGGCTACACCTTC. Translation: CASSLGGQLSYGYTF.

The CDR3 here is CASSALRRTDTQYF. CDR3 DNA: TGTGCCAGCAGCGCACTTAGGCGGACAGATACGCAGTATTTT. The chain uses TRBV7-2 and TRBJ2-3, with D unresolved. V was cut by 5 bases and J by 3 bases, with 12 bases left in between. Germline V lookup: CDR1 SGHTA, CDR2 FQGNSA. The length of the CDR3 is 14 residues.

The chain uses TRBV7-2 and TRBJ1-2, with 10 bases matching TRBD1. CDR1 SGHTA and CDR2 FQGNSA come from the germline V gene. The CDR3 covers 13 residues. The trim removed 5 bases at V and 6 bases at J, leaving 3 bases unmatched. The CDR3 protein is CASSLDRGHGYTF. The CDR3, as DNA: TGTGCCAGCAGCCTAGACAGGGGGCATGGCTACACCTTC.

V and J are TRBV5-1 and TRBJ1-6; 7 bases align to TRBD1. The CDR3 is 15 amino acids. The germline V gene encodes CDR1 SGHRS and CDR2 YFSETQ. Unmatched junction bases numbered 7, after V lost 3 bases and J lost 7 bases. The chain's CDR3 is CASSSTRDSNSPLHF. CDR3 nucleotides: TGCGCCAGCAGCTCCACCCGGGACAGCAATTCACCCCTCCACTTT.

The chain joins TRBV19 to TRBJ2-3; possible D gene TRBD1, 6 bases. This CDR3 has 16 residues. CDR1 LNHDA and CDR2 SQIVND come from the germline V gene (reference sequence). Between the trimmed V and J ends, which lost 7 bases and 1 base, there was a span of 18 bases. The CDR3 loop is CASTPTPNRGTDTQYF. In nucleotides, the CDR3 is TGTGCCAGTACCCCGACCCCTAACAGGGGCACAGATACGCAGTATTTT.

The chain links TRBV10-3 to TRBJ1-1; D ambiguous. V was trimmed by 2 bases and J by 11 bases, leaving 12 bases between them. The CDR3 has 12 residues. In germline, CDR1 is ENHRY, CDR2 SYGVKD. The CDR3 region is CAISEALENAFF. CDR3 nucleotide sequence: TGTGCCATCAGTGAGGCGCTTGAGAACGCTTTCTTT.